What follows is one T cell receptor (beta chain) and its context. The data were produced by immunoSEQ multiplex PCR, yet TCRdb's version contains in-frame clones alone and is incomplete. The data contain 55,000 to 75,000 clones, 88% of them seen just once; the ten biggest clones take up 3.5%. This record belongs to a study of blood T cell repertoires in COVID-19. CDR1 and CDR2 (germline): SGHRS, YFSETQ. V was pared by 0 bases and J by 10 bases, with 7 bases of the junction left unmatched. The CDR3 has 15 amino acids. The J gene is TRBJ1-6, the V gene TRBV5-1; 7 nucleotides match TRBD1. This sequence was found in a man aged 50-59 years with active COVID-19. The sequencing sample was made of peripheral blood. The CDR3 sequence is CASSLEGGLGSPLHF. The DNA for the CDR3 is TGCGCCAGCAGCTTGGAAGGGGGCCTCGGGTCACCCCTCCACTTT.